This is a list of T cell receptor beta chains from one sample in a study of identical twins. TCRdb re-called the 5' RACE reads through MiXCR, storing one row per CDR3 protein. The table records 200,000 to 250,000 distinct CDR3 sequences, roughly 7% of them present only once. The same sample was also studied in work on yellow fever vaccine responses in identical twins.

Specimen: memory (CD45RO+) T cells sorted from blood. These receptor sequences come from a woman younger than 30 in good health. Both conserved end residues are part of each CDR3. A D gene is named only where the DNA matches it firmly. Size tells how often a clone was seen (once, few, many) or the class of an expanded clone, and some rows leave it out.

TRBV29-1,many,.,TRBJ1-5,TGCAGCGTGCATAGAGAGAATCAGCCCCAGCATTTT,CSVHRENQPQHF
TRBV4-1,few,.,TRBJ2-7,TGCGCCAGCAGCCAAGATTATGGGCGGGGCGGCGACGAGCAGTACTTC,CASSQDYGRGGDEQYF
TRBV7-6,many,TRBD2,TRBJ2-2,TGTGCCAGCAGTCGCGGACTAGCGGGAGGGCCTAACGTCGGGGAGCTGTTTTTT,CASSRGLAGGPNVGELFF
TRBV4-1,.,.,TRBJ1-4,TGCGCCAGCAGCCAAGAGAGTCCGGCCCGAGGCGGGGCAACTAATGAAAAACTGTTTTTT,CASSQESPARGGATNEKLFF
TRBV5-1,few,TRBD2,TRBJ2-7,TGCGCCAGCAGCTACACCGAATCCCTAGCGGGAGCGTACGAGCAGTACTTC,CASSYTESLAGAYEQYF
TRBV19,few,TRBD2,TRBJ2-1,TGTGCCAGTAGTATCCTGGCGGGGGGCGATGGTGAGCAGTTCTTC,CASSILAGGDGEQFF
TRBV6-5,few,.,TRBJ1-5,TGTGCCAGCAGTTACGGGGGGCTGAGTAGCAATCAGCCCCAGCATTTT,CASSYGGLSSNQPQHF
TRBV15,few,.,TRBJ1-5,TGTGCCACCAGCAGAGAGGGAAGCAATCAGCCCCAGCATTTT,CATSREGSNQPQHF
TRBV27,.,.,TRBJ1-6,TGTGCCAGCAGTTATACAGGGTTAGGGTCACCCCTCCACTTT,CASSYTGLGSPLHF
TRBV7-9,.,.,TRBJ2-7,TGTGCCAGCAGCTCCAGAGCCTACGAGCAGTACTTC,CASSSRAYEQYF
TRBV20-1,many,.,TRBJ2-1,TGCAGTGCTAGTAAGGGACCCGGGCCGAATGAGCAGTTCTTC,CSASKGPGPNEQFF
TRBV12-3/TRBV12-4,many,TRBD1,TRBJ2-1,TGTGCCAGCCAGGACAGGGATTACAATGAGCAGTTCTTC,CASQDRDYNEQFF
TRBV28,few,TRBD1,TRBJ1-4,TGTGCCAGCAGTACAGGGGGCAGGAGTGAAAAACTGTTTTTT,CASSTGGRSEKLFF
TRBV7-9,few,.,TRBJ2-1,TGTGCCAGCAGCTTAGCCGGGCACTCCTACAATGAGCAGTTCTTC,CASSLAGHSYNEQFF
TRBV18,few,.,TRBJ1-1,TGTGCCAGCTCACCACCCGGGGTAACCACTGAAGCTTTCTTT,CASSPPGVTTEAFF
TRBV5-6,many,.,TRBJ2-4,TGTGCCAGCAGCTTGCGTGGGCAGGGGATATTGGTTCAGTACTTC,CASSLRGQGILVQYF
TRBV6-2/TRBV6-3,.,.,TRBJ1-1,TGTGCCAGCAGTTACGGGGAGAGCACTGAAGCTTTCTTT,CASSYGESTEAFF
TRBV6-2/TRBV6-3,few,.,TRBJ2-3,TGTGCCAGCCAGAAGGTCCCAGATACGCAGTATTTT,CASQKVPDTQYF
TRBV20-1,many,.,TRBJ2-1,TGCAGTGCTAGAAGGGAGCGGACGAGCTCCTACAATGAGCAGTTCTTC,CSARRERTSSYNEQFF
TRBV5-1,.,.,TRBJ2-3,TGCGCCAGCAGCTTGGCCTCGACGTTTACAGATACGCAGTATTTT,CASSLASTFTDTQYF
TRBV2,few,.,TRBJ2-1,TGTGCCAGCCTCAGGGCAGACACAGCACCACCAGAGCAGTTCTTC,CASLRADTAPPEQFF
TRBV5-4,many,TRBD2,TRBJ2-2,TGTGCCAGCAGCTTGGCATACCGGCGCGGGGGCGAAGCGGGAGTGAACGGGGAGCTGTTTTTT,CASSLAYRRGGEAGVNGELFF
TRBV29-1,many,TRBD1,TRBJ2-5,TGCAGCGTTCCCGGGACAGGGCATCGGGAGACCCAGTACTTC,CSVPGTGHRETQYF
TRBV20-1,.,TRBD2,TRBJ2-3,TGCAGTGCTAGAGGGGGGGCTAGCGGGACCCTAGATACGCAGTATTTT,CSARGGASGTLDTQYF
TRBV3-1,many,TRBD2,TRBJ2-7,TGTGCCAGCAGCCAGGGGACTAGCGGGAGTTACGAGCAGTACTTC,CASSQGTSGSYEQYF
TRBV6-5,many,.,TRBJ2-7,TGTGCCAGCAGTTACTCGGGCTCCTACGAGCAGTACTTC,CASSYSGSYEQYF
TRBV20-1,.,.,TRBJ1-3,TGCAGTGCGACTTCCCCCAACTCTGGAAACACCATATATTTT,CSATSPNSGNTIYF
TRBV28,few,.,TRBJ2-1,TGTGCCAGCGGGGGGAACGAGCAGTTCTTC,CASGGNEQFF
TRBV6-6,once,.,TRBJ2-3,TGTGCCAGCAGTTACGTTGCTAGCACAGATACGCAGTATTTT,CASSYVASTDTQYF
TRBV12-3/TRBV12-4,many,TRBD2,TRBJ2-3,TGTGCCAGCAGCTCTAGCGGGGTGCCAGATACGCAGTATTTT,CASSSSGVPDTQYF
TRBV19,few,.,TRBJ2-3,TGTGCCAGTAGTATGGGTCGACCAACAGATACGCAGTATTTT,CASSMGRPTDTQYF
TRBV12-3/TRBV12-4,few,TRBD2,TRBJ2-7,TGTGCCAGCAGCCATGGACTAGGGCCCTACGAGCAGTACTTC,CASSHGLGPYEQYF
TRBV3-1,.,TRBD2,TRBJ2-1,TGTGCCAGCAGCCCGTGGGCTAGCGGGAGTAATGAGCAGTTCTTC,CASSPWASGSNEQFF
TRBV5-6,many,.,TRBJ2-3,TGTGCCAGCAGCCGGACGGGGAGACAGGCAGATACGCAGTATTTT,CASSRTGRQADTQYF
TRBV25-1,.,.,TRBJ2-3,TGTGCCAGCAGTGAATATCGGGGGCGCACAGATACGCAGTATTTT,CASSEYRGRTDTQYF
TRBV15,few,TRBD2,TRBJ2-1,TGTGCCACCAGCAGAGATGGACTAGCGAGCTCCTACAATGAGCAGTTCTTC,CATSRDGLASSYNEQFF
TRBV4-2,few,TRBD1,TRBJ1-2,TGTGCCAGCAGCCAAGATCGGCAGGGGGGTGGCTACACCTTC,CASSQDRQGGGYTF
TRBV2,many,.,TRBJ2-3,TGTGCCAGCAGGAGAGTCACTAATCGGGATACGCAGTATTTT,CASRRVTNRDTQYF
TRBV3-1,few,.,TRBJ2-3,TGTGCCAGCAGCGATGGACAGCTTTTTACCGGCGATTTT,CASSDGQLFTGDF
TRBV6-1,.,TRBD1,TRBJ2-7,TGTGCCAGCAGCCGGGACAGCCTGTCCTACGAGCAGTACTTC,CASSRDSLSYEQYF
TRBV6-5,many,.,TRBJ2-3,TGTGCCAGCAGTTACAGTACCACCACAGATACGCAGTATTTT,CASSYSTTTDTQYF
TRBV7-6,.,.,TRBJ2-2,TGTGCCAGCAGCTTAGCCCCGGGGCAGGGAGGTGTCGGGGAGCTGTTTTTT,CASSLAPGQGGVGELFF
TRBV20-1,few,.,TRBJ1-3,TGCAGTGCACAGAATTTTCGCTCTGGAAACACCATATATTTT,CSAQNFRSGNTIYF
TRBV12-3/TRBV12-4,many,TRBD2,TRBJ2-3,TGTGCCAGCAGTCGTCTAGCGGGCAACACAGATACGCAGTATTTT,CASSRLAGNTDTQYF
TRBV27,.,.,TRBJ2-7,TGTGCCAGCAGCCCCAGACAGACCAACCCCTACGAGCAGTACTTC,CASSPRQTNPYEQYF
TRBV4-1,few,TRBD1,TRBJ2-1,TGCGCCAGCAGCCTTAAAAGGTTGTGGGACAGGGGTTCCAATGAGCAGTTCTTC,CASSLKRLWDRGSNEQFF
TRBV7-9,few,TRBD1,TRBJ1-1,TGTGCCAGCAGCCCAGGGGGAGGATTTAACACTGAAGCTTTCTTT,CASSPGGGFNTEAFF